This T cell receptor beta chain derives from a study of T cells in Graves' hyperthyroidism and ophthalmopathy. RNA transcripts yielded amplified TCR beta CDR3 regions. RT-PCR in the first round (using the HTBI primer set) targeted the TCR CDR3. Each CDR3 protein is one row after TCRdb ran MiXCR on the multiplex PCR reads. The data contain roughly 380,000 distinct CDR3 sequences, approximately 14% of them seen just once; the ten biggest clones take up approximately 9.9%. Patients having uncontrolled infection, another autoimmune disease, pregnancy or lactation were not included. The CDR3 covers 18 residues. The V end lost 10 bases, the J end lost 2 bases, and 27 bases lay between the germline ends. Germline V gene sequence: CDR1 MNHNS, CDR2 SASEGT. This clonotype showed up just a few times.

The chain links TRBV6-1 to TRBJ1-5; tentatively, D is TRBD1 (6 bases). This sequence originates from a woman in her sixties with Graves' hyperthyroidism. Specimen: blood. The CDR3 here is CATPPHQCRQDRNQPQHF. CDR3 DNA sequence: TGTGCCACCCCCCCACATCAATGCAGACAGGACCGCAATCAGCCCCAGCATTTT.